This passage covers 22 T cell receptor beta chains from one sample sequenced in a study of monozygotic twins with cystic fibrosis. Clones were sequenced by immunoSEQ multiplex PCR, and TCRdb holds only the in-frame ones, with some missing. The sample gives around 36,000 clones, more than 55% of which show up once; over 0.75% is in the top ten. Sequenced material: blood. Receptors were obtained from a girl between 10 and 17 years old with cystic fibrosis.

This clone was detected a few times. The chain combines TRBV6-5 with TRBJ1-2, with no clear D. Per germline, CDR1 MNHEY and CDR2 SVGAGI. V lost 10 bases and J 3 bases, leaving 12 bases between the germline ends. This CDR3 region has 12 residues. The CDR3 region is CAIRGYDYGYTF. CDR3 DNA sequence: TGTGCCATCCGGGGTTATGACTATGGCTACACCTTC.

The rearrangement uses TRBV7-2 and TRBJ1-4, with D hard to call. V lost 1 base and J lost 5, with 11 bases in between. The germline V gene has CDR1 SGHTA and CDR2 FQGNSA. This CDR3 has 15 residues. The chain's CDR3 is CASSLVAGGNEKLFF. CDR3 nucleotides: TGTGCCAGCAGCTTAGTGGCAGGAGGAAATGAAAAACTGTTTTTT.

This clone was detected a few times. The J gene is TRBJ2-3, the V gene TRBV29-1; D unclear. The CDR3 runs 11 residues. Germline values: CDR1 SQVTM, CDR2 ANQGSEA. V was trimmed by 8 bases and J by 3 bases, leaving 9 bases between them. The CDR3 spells CSLWWTDTQYF. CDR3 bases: TGCAGCCTGTGGTGGACAGATACGCAGTATTTT.

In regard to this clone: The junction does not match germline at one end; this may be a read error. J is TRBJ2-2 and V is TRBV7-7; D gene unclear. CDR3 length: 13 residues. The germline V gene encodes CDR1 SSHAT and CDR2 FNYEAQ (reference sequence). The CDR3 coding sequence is TGTGCTAGCAGCTTGGGGATCACCGGGGAGCTGTTTTTT. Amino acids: CASSLGITGELFF.

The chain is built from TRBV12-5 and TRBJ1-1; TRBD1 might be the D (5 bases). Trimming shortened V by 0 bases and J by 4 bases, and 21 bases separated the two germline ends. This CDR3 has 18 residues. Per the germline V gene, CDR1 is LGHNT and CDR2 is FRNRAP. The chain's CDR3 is CASGLVYDGRVRITEAFF. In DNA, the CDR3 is TGTGCTAGTGGTTTGGTATATGATGGCAGGGTGCGAATCACTGAAGCTTTCTTT. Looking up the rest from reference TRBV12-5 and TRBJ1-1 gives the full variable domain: DARVTQTPRHKVTEMGQEVTMRCQPILGHNTVFWYRQTMMQGLELLAYFRNRAPLDDSGMPKDRFSAEMPDATLATLKIQPSEPRDSAVYFCASGLVYDGRVRITEAFFGQGTRLTVV.

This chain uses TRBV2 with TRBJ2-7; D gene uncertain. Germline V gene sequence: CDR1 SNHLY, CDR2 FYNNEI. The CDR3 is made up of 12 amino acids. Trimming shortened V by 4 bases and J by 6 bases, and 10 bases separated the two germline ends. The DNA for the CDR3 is TGTGCCAGCAGTGGTCGCGACCGCGAGCAGTACTTC. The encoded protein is CASSGRDREQYF.

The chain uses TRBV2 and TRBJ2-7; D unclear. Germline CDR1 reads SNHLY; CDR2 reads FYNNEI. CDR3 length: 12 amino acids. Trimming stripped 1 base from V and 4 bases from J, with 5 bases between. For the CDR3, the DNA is TGTGCCAGCAGTGAAGTTGGTTACGAGCAGTACTTC. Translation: CASSEVGYEQYF.

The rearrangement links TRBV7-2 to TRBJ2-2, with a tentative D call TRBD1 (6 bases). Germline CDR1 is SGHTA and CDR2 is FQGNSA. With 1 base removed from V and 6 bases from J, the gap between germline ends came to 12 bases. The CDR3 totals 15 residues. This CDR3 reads CASSLVGQGSGELFF. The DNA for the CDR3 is TGTGCCAGCAGCTTAGTAGGGCAGGGGTCCGGGGAGCTGTTTTTT.

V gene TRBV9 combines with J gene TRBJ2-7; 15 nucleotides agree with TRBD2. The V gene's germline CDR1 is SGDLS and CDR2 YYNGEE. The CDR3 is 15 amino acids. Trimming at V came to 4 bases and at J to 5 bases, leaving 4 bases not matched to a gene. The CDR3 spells CASSLRTSGRDEQYF. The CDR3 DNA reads TGTGCCAGCAGCCTAAGGACTAGCGGGAGGGACGAGCAGTACTTC.

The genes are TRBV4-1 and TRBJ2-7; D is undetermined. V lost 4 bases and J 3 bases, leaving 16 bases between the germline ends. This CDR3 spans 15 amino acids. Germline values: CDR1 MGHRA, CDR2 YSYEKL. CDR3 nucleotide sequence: TGCGCCAGCAGCCGGGCCAACTCAGCTCTCTACGAGCAGTACTTC. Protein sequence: CASSRANSALYEQYF.

CDR3 sequence reads: CASSTQLADTQYF. The DNA of the CDR3 is TGTGCCAGCAGTACCCAACTAGCGGATACGCAGTATTTT. This sequence joins TRBV27 and TRBJ2-3; TRBD2 agrees at 7 bases. Losses at the gene ends were 5 bases for V and 6 bases for J; bases not matched to a gene: 5. The CDR3 consists of 13 residues. CDR1 MNHEY and CDR2 SMNVEV come from the germline V gene (reference sequence).

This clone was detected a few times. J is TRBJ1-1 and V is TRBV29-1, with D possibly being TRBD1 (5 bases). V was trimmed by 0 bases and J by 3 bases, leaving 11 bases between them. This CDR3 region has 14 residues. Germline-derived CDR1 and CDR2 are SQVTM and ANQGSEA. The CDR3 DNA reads TGCAGCGTTGAAGAGGGCAGGGTGGACACTGAAGCTTTCTTT. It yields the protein CSVEEGRVDTEAFF. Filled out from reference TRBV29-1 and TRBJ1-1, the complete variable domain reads SAVISQKPSRDICQRGTSLTIQCQVDSQVTMMFWYRQQPGQSLTLIATANQGSEATYESGFVIDKFPISRPNLTFSTLTVSNMSPEDSSIYLCSVEEGRVDTEAFFGQGTRLTVV.

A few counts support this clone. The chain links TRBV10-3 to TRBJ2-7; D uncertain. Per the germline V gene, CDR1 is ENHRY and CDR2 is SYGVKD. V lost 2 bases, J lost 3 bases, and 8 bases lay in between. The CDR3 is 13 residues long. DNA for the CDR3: TGTGCCATCAGTGAGGGAGCGCGCTACGAGCAGTACTTC. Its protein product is CAISEGARYEQYF.

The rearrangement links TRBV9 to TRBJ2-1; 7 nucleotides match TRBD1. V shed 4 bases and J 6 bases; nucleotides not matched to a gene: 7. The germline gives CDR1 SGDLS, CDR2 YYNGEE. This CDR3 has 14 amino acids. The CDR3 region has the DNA TGTGCCAGCAGCCGACAGGGTCTAAGCAATGAGCAGTTCTTC. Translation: CASSRQGLSNEQFF.

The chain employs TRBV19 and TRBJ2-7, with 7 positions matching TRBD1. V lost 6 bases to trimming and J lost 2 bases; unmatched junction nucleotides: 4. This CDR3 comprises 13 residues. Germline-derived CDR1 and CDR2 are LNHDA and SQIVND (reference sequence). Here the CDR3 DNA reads TGTGCCAGTAGAAATCAGGGGGCCTACGAGCAGTACTTC. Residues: CASRNQGAYEQYF.

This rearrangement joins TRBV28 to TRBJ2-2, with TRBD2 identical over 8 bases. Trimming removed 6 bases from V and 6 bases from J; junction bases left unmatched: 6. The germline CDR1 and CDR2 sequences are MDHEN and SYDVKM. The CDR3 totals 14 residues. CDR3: CASRLAEKSGELFF. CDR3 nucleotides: TGTGCCAGCAGACTAGCGGAAAAGTCCGGGGAGCTGTTTTTT.

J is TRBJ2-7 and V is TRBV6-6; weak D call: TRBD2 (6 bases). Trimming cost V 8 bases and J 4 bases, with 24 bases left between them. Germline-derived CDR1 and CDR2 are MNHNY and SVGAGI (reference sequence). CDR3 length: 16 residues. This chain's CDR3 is CASAQLRVLRGYEQYF. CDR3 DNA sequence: TGTGCCAGCGCGCAACTCAGGGTTCTTCGGGGGTACGAGCAGTACTTC.

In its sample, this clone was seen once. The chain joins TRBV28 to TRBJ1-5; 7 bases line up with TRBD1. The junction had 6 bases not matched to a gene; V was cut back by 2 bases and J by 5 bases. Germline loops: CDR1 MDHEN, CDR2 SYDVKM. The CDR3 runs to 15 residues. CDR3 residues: CASSLPTGTHQPQHF. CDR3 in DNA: TGTGCCAGCAGTTTACCGACAGGGACCCATCAGCCCCAGCATTTT.

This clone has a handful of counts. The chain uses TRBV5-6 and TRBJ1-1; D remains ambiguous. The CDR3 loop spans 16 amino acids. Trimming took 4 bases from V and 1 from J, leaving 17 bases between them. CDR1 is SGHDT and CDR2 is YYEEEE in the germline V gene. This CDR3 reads CASSGIKRKPNTEAFF. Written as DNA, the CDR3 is TGTGCCAGCAGCGGAATAAAGCGTAAACCGAACACTGAAGCTTTCTTT.

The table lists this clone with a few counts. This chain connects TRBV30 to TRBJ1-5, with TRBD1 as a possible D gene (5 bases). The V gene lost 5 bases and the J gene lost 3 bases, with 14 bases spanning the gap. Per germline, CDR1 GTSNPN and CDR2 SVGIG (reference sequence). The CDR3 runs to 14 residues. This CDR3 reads CAWPPGPYNQPQHF. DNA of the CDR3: TGTGCCTGGCCACCAGGGCCCTACAATCAGCCCCAGCATTTT.

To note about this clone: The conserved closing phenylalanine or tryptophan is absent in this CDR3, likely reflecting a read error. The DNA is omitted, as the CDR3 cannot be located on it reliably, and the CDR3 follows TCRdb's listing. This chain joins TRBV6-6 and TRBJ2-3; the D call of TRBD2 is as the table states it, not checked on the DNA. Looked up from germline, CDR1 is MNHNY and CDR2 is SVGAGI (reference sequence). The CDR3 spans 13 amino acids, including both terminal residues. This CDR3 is CASTAILGTSGMY.

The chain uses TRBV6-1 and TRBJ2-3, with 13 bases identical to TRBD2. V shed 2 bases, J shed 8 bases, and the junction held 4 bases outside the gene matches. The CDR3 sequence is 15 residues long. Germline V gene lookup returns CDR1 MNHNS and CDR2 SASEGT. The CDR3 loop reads CASSERTSGRGTQYF. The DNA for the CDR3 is TGTGCCAGCAGTGAACGTACTAGCGGGAGGGGTACGCAGTATTTT.